Reported below is one T cell receptor beta chain. During its preparation, the TCRbeta library received unique molecular identifiers. In TCRdb, the PCR reads were re-called with MiXCR into one record per CDR3 protein. The sample carries 300,000 or so distinct CDR3 sequences, 9.5% to 10% recorded once. These data originate in a study of T-cell reconstitution after alpha-beta-depleted transplantation in children. From germline, CDR1 is SQVTM and CDR2 ANQGSEA. This CDR3 region has 11 residues. The germline V and J ends were trimmed by 6 bases and 3 bases, with 7 bases remaining between them. This sequence joins TRBV29-1 and TRBJ2-3; D gene uncertain. The clonotype was recovered from a human donor who donated a stem cell graft to a child with SCID. The input for sequencing was PBMCs from the stem cell graft donor, taken from the stem cell graft. The CDR3 coding sequence is TGCAGCGTGGGGATGACAGATACGCAGTATTTT. Translated: CSVGMTDTQYF.